Sequencing of this T cell receptor beta chain was carried out in a study of PD-L1 blockade in urothelial cancer. Background on the study: As for prior chemotherapy regimens, patients had received 0 to 3.

The assay was immunoSEQ multiplex PCR, and TCRdb's table has in-frame clones only and misses some. This sample has tens of thousands of clones; 85% to 90% occur once, and the top ten carry 4.5%. CDR3 size: 17 residues. Trimming shortened V by 3 bases and J by 4 bases, and 18 bases separated the two germline ends. The germline V gene has CDR1 MNHEY and CDR2 SMNVEV (reference sequence). Time point defined: pretreatment peripheral blood. The sequence was obtained from a man between 70 and 80 years old with urothelial cancer. Here the sequenced sample was PBMCs, taken around atezolizumab (anti-PD-L1) treatment. V and J are TRBV27 and TRBJ2-2, with a weak D call TRBD1 (5 bases). The CDR3 DNA is TGTGCCAGCAGTTTGGGGTGGGGCAGGCCGGGCACCGGGGAGCTGTTTTTT. It translates to CASSLGWGRPGTGELFF.